These 27 T cell receptor beta chains share one sample of origin, sequenced in a study of blood T cell repertoires in COVID-19. Assay used: immunoSEQ multiplex PCR; TCRdb lists only in-frame clones, some missing. Here the sample spans roughly 25,000 clones, about 81% being singletons. Sequencing input: peripheral blood. All receptors come from a woman in her seventies with COVID-19, enrolled during active disease.

V and J are TRBV29-1 and TRBJ2-1; 10 nucleotides line up with TRBD1. Trimming cost V 7 bases and J 4 bases; bases outside gene matches: 7. The V gene's germline CDR1 is SQVTM and CDR2 ANQGSEA. The CDR3 loop spans 14 amino acids. The DNA for the CDR3 is TGCAGCGCCCAAGGGACAGGGGTTTACAATGAGCAGTTCTTC. Protein sequence: CSAQGTGVYNEQFF.

The genes are TRBV18 and TRBJ1-3; maybe TRBD1 (5 bases). The CDR3 contains 14 residues. The germline V gene encodes CDR1 KGHSH and CDR2 LQKENI. Trimming shortened V by 2 bases and J by 1 base, and 6 bases separated the two germline ends. The CDR3, as DNA: TGTGCCAGCTCACCATCAGGGTCTGGAAACACCATATATTTT. This codes for CASSPSGSGNTIYF.

This chain uses TRBV6-5 with TRBJ1-1, with D possibly matching TRBD1 (6 bases). The CDR3 totals 15 residues. Trimming took off 6 bases at V and 4 bases at J, with 18 bases between the two ends. Per germline, CDR1 MNHEY and CDR2 SVGAGI. The DNA of the CDR3 is TGTGCCAGCAGAACCACAGGGATTTCCAGCACTGAAGCTTTCTTT. Its protein product is CASRTTGISSTEAFF.

This chain links TRBV5-1 with TRBJ1-1; D uncertain. V was shortened by 0 bases and J by 4 bases, with 7 bases between the two germline ends. Germline CDR1 SGHRS, CDR2 YFSETQ. CDR3 length: 13 residues. CDR3 DNA: TGCGCCAGCAGCTTGGGGGCACTCACTGAAGCTTTCTTT. Protein product: CASSLGALTEAFF.

V gene TRBV7-9 combines with J gene TRBJ2-5; a possible D gene is TRBD2 (7 bases). Trimming took 3 bases from V and 5 from J, leaving 13 bases between them. The CDR3 has 14 residues. Germline V gene lookup returns CDR1 SEHNR and CDR2 FQNEAQ (reference sequence). The CDR3 here is CASSFTGGRETQYF. The CDR3 bases are TGTGCCAGCAGCTTTACGGGGGGCCGTGAGACCCAGTACTTC.

V gene TRBV12-3 or TRBV12-4 combines with J gene TRBJ1-2; no reliable D call. CDR3 size: 12 residues. V shed 3 bases and J shed 8 bases, with 10 bases lying between them. CDR3 region: CASSFEAGGYTF. DNA for the CDR3: TGTGCCAGCAGTTTCGAGGCGGGCGGCTACACCTTC.

CDR3 sequence (DNA): TGTGCCAGTAGCATAAGAGCTCCCACTGAAGCTTTCTTT. Its protein product is CASSIRAPTEAFF. V usage is TRBV19 and J usage is TRBJ1-1; D unresolved. This CDR3 is built from 13 residues. Trimming removed 6 bases at V and 4 bases at J, with 12 bases between. Germline V gene data show CDR1 as LNHDA and CDR2 as SQIVND (reference sequence).

The chain uses TRBV19 and TRBJ2-7, with TRBD1 as a possible D gene (7 bases). The CDR3 covers 15 residues. From germline, CDR1 is LNHDA and CDR2 SQIVND (reference sequence). V was clipped by 5 bases and J by 3 bases, with 17 bases between them. The CDR3 reads CASSSSYRGLYEQYF. The DNA of the CDR3 is TGTGCCAGTAGTTCCTCATACAGGGGACTCTACGAGCAGTACTTC.

This chain uses TRBV5-6 with TRBJ2-5; 7 bases line up with TRBD1. The CDR3 is made up of 16 amino acids. V dropped 4 bases and J dropped 1; count of bases not matched to a gene: 10. Germline assignment: CDR1 SGHDT and CDR2 YYEEEE. CDR3 nucleotide sequence: TGTGCCAGCAGCGCCGCCCTAGGGGGCTTCCAAGAGACCCAGTACTTC. Its translation: CASSAALGGFQETQYF. Drawing the rest from reference TRBV5-6 and TRBJ2-5, the complete variable domain is DAGVTQSPTHLIKTRGQQVTLRCSPKSGHDTVSWYQQALGQGPQFIFQYYEEEERQRGNFPDRFSGHQFPNYSSELNVNALLLGDSALYLCASSAALGGFQETQYFGPGTRLLVL.

The genes are TRBV5-4 and TRBJ2-7; D may be TRBD2 (6 bases). Germline values: CDR1 SGHNT, CDR2 YYREEE (reference sequence). V was clipped by 3 bases and J by 4 bases, with 11 bases between them. This CDR3 comprises 13 residues. The CDR3 sequence is CASSWAGGYEQYF. The CDR3 DNA follows: TGTGCCAGCAGCTGGGCTGGGGGGTACGAGCAGTACTTC. The whole variable domain, remainder taken from reference TRBV5-4 and TRBJ2-7, is ETGVTQSPTHLIKTRGQQVTLRCSSQSGHNTVSWYQQALGQGPQFIFQYYREEENGRGNFPPRFSGLQFPNYSSELNVNALELDDSALYLCASSWAGGYEQYFGPGTRLTVT.

V is TRBV7-3 and J is TRBJ2-3, with D possibly matching TRBD2 (5 bases). The CDR3 has 13 amino acids. Germline V gives CDR1 SGHTA, CDR2 FQGTGA. The V and J ends lost 6 bases and 2 bases respectively, with 9 bases between them. The CDR3 is CASSYSDTDTQYF. DNA of the CDR3: TGTGCCAGCAGTTATAGCGACACAGATACGCAGTATTTT.

The sample holds a few counts of this clone. The chain is built from TRBV19 and TRBJ2-6; perhaps TRBD2 as D (6 bases). Looked up from germline, CDR1 is LNHDA and CDR2 is SQIVND (reference sequence). The CDR3 is 15 amino acids. Trimming shortened V by 3 bases and J by 3 bases, and 9 bases separated the two germline ends. The CDR3 region has the DNA TGTGCCAGTAGTATTTCGGGACTTGGGGCCAACGTCCTGACTTTC. It yields the protein CASSISGLGANVLTF.

This clone has more than one count but fewer than ten. The chain uses TRBV14 and TRBJ2-2, with 11 bases aligning to TRBD1. The CDR3 contains 15 residues. Per germline, CDR1 SGHDN and CDR2 FVKESK. The ends lost 4 bases at V and 5 bases at J; junction bases unmatched: 3. CDR3 nucleotides: TGTGCCAGCAGCCGGACAGGGGGCTGGACCGGGGAGCTGTTTTTT. Amino acid sequence: CASSRTGGWTGELFF. Full variable domain (remainder filled in from reference TRBV14 and TRBJ2-2): EAGVTQFPSHSVIEKGQTVTLRCDPISGHDNLYWYRRVMGKEIKFLLHFVKESKQDESGMPNNRFLAERTGGTYSTLKVQPAELEDSGVYFCASSRTGGWTGELFFGEGSRLTVL.

The V and J genes are TRBV6-2 or TRBV6-3 and TRBJ2-7; D is ambiguous. The CDR3 length is 13 residues. CDR1 MNHEY and CDR2 SVGEGT come from the germline V gene. Trimming left V 6 bases short and J 0 bases short, with 9 bases between. The CDR3 region has the DNA TGTGCCAGCAGCCCTAGTAGCTCCTACGAGCAGTACGTC. Translated: CASSPSSSYEQYV.

This sequence joins TRBV7-3 and TRBJ1-1, with D uncertain. The CDR3 length is 16 residues. Germline assignment: CDR1 SGHTA and CDR2 FQGTGA. V shed 1 base and J shed 1 base, with 13 bases lying between them. In DNA form, the CDR3 reads TGTGCCAGCAGCTTAAATGGTGGACTTGGGAACACTGAAGCTTTCTTT. Amino acid sequence: CASSLNGGLGNTEAFF.

By share of the sample, this clone is medium-sized. This CDR3 is also generated by other DNA sequences in the sample. This chain joins TRBV24-1 and TRBJ1-1; 9 nucleotides align to TRBD1. Germline V gene sequence: CDR1 KGHDR, CDR2 SFDVKD. V dropped 10 bases and J dropped 1; count of bases not matched to a gene: 6. This CDR3 is 14 amino acids long. CDR3 DNA: TGTGCCACTCAGCCGGGACAGGGGAACACTGAAGCTTTCTTT. As protein: CATQPGQGNTEAFF.

The V call is TRBV2, the J call TRBJ2-1; D may be TRBD2 (6 bases). V was pared by 2 bases and J by 13 bases, with 15 bases between. This CDR3 has 13 amino acids. Germline-derived CDR1 and CDR2 are SNHLY and FYNNEI. Written as DNA, the CDR3 is TGTGCCAGCAGTGAATCGCGGGACGGATTTCAGTTCTTC. Translated, it gives CASSESRDGFQFF.

The chain recombines TRBV10-3 with TRBJ1-1; D is possibly TRBD1 (5 bases). Germline lookup yields CDR1 ENHRY and CDR2 SYGVKD. The CDR3 spans 12 residues. Trimming pared 5 bases from V and 3 bases from J, leaving 7 bases between. CDR3 residues: CAISPGDTEAFF. The CDR3 bases are TGTGCCATCAGTCCGGGGGACACTGAAGCTTTCTTT.

This clone was detected only a few times. The V call is TRBV5-4, the J call TRBJ2-6; 14 bases match TRBD2. V was pared by 4 bases and J by 1 base, with 7 bases of the junction left unmatched. This CDR3 is 19 amino acids long. The V gene's germline CDR1 is SGHNT and CDR2 YYREEE (reference sequence). The CDR3 DNA reads as TGTGCCAGCAGCCCGGGACTAGCGGGAGTAGGATCTGGGGCCAACGTCCTGACTTTC. Translation gives CASSPGLAGVGSGANVLTF.

The rearrangement uses TRBV27 and TRBJ2-1, with 9 bases matching TRBD2. The length of the CDR3 is 15 residues. Germline loops: CDR1 MNHEY, CDR2 SMNVEV (reference sequence). The ends lost 7 bases at V and 7 bases at J; junction bases unmatched: 11. The CDR3 region is CASTATSGLINEQFF. In DNA form, the CDR3 reads TGTGCCAGCACGGCCACTAGCGGGCTAATAAATGAGCAGTTCTTC.

This sequence joins TRBV27 and TRBJ1-2; 8 bases line up with TRBD1. The germline V gene has CDR1 MNHEY and CDR2 SMNVEV (reference sequence). The length of the CDR3 is 11 residues. The trim removed 11 bases at V and 4 bases at J, leaving 3 bases unmatched. In nucleotides, the CDR3 is TGTGCCGCAGGGGGCGGCTATGGCTACACCTTC. Translating gives CAAGGGYGYTF.

This chain uses TRBV5-1 with TRBJ1-6; 8 positions match TRBD1. Germline V gene sequence: CDR1 SGHRS, CDR2 YFSETQ. This CDR3 has 15 residues. V shed 0 bases, J shed 9 bases, and the junction held 5 bases outside the gene matches. The CDR3 reads CASSLANRGSSPLHF. For the CDR3, the DNA is TGCGCCAGCAGCTTGGCCAACAGGGGGAGTTCACCCCTCCACTTT.

The V gene is TRBV19, the J gene TRBJ1-1, with D possibly being TRBD1 (6 bases). The V gene's germline CDR1 is LNHDA and CDR2 SQIVND (reference sequence). CDR3 length equals 14 residues. V was pared by 6 bases and J by 0 bases, with 11 bases between. CDR3 sequence: CASRRGDMNTEAFF. CDR3 DNA: TGTGCCAGTAGGCGGGGGGACATGAACACTGAAGCTTTCTTT.

The chain uses TRBV19 and TRBJ1-1; D is uncertain. The CDR3 is 11 residues long. Trimming removed 7 bases from V and 9 bases from J, with 12 bases in between. Germline CDR1 LNHDA, CDR2 SQIVND (reference sequence). The CDR3 DNA reads as TGTGCCAGTAACGACTATAGACAAGCTTTCTTT. Encoded protein: CASNDYRQAFF.

The V gene is TRBV19, the J gene TRBJ1-1; D is unclear. The ends were cut back, 4 bases at V and 7 bases at J, with 10 bases in the middle. Germline V lookup: CDR1 LNHDA, CDR2 SQIVND (reference sequence). This CDR3 is built from 12 residues. CDR3 residues: CASSNGGDEAFF. As DNA, the CDR3 is TGTGCCAGTAGTAACGGCGGGGATGAAGCTTTCTTT.

The V gene is TRBV18, the J gene TRBJ1-2; D may be TRBD1 (5 bases). V was pared by 4 bases and J by 6 bases, with 21 bases between. CDR3 size: 16 residues. Germline loops: CDR1 KGHSH, CDR2 LQKENI. The CDR3 sequence is CASSRPGGPKGNGYTF. The CDR3 DNA reads TGTGCCAGCTCACGCCCCGGGGGTCCTAAGGGGAATGGCTACACCTTC.

The V and J genes are TRBV7-8 and TRBJ2-2; 10 nucleotides agree with TRBD2. Germline V CDR1 and CDR2: SGHVS, FQNEAQ. With 3 bases clipped from V and 6 bases from J, the junction kept 4 bases outside the gene matches. There are 15 residues in the CDR3. The CDR3 nucleotides are TGTGCCAGCAGCTTCTTAGCGGGGGGTGCCGGGGAGCTGTTTTTT. This sequence encodes CASSFLAGGAGELFF. The whole variable domain, remainder taken from reference TRBV7-8 and TRBJ2-2, is GAGVSQSPRYKVAKRGQDVALRCDPISGHVSLFWYQQALGQGPEFLTYFQNEAQLDKSGLPSDRFFAERPEGSVSTLKIQRTQQEDSAVYLCASSFLAGGAGELFFGEGSRLTVL.